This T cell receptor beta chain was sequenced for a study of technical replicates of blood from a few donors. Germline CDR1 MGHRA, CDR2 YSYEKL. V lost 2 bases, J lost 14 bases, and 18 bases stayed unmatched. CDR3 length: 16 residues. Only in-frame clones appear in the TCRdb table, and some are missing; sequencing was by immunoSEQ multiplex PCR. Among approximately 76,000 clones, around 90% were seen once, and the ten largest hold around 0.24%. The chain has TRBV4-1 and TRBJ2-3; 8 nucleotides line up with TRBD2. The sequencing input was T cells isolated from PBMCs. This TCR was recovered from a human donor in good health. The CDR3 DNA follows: TGCGCCAGCAGCCAACCAGCGGGGCGGGGGGCCCGACTGAGGTATTTT. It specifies CASSQPAGRGARLRYF.